This T cell receptor beta chain was found in a study of cytomegalovirus exposure and HLA in healthy donors. CDR1 is GTSNPN, CDR2 SVGIG, per germline (reference sequence). V was clipped by 5 bases and J by 5 bases, with 15 bases between them. The CDR3 runs to 14 residues. Both 60 Vbeta primers and 13 Jbeta primers went into the PCR. Using immunoSEQ multiplex PCR, the repertoire was profiled, and TCRdb retains in-frame clones only, with some absent. This sample has 100,000 to 150,000 clones, with about three quarters found just once. General study results and limits: A later analysis revealed that TCR association rates differed between HLA loci, peaking at DRB1 and bottoming out at HLA-C. Indistinguishable V segments, including TRBV6-2 and TRBV6-3, were excluded. Earlier results showed most TCR beta V segments being productive about 90% or about 30% of the time. TCR beta chain V- and J-gene trimming was linked, in a later analysis, to a missense variant in DCLRE1C.

This clone was seen only once. Its antigen remains unknown. This chain uses TRBV30 with TRBJ1-4, with no clear D. The sample comprised PBMCs. This sequence was found in a woman in her sixties in good health and CMV-seropositive. Here the CDR3 reads CAWGQNPANEKLFF. CDR3 nucleotides: TGTGCCTGGGGGCAGAACCCGGCAAATGAAAAACTGTTTTTT.